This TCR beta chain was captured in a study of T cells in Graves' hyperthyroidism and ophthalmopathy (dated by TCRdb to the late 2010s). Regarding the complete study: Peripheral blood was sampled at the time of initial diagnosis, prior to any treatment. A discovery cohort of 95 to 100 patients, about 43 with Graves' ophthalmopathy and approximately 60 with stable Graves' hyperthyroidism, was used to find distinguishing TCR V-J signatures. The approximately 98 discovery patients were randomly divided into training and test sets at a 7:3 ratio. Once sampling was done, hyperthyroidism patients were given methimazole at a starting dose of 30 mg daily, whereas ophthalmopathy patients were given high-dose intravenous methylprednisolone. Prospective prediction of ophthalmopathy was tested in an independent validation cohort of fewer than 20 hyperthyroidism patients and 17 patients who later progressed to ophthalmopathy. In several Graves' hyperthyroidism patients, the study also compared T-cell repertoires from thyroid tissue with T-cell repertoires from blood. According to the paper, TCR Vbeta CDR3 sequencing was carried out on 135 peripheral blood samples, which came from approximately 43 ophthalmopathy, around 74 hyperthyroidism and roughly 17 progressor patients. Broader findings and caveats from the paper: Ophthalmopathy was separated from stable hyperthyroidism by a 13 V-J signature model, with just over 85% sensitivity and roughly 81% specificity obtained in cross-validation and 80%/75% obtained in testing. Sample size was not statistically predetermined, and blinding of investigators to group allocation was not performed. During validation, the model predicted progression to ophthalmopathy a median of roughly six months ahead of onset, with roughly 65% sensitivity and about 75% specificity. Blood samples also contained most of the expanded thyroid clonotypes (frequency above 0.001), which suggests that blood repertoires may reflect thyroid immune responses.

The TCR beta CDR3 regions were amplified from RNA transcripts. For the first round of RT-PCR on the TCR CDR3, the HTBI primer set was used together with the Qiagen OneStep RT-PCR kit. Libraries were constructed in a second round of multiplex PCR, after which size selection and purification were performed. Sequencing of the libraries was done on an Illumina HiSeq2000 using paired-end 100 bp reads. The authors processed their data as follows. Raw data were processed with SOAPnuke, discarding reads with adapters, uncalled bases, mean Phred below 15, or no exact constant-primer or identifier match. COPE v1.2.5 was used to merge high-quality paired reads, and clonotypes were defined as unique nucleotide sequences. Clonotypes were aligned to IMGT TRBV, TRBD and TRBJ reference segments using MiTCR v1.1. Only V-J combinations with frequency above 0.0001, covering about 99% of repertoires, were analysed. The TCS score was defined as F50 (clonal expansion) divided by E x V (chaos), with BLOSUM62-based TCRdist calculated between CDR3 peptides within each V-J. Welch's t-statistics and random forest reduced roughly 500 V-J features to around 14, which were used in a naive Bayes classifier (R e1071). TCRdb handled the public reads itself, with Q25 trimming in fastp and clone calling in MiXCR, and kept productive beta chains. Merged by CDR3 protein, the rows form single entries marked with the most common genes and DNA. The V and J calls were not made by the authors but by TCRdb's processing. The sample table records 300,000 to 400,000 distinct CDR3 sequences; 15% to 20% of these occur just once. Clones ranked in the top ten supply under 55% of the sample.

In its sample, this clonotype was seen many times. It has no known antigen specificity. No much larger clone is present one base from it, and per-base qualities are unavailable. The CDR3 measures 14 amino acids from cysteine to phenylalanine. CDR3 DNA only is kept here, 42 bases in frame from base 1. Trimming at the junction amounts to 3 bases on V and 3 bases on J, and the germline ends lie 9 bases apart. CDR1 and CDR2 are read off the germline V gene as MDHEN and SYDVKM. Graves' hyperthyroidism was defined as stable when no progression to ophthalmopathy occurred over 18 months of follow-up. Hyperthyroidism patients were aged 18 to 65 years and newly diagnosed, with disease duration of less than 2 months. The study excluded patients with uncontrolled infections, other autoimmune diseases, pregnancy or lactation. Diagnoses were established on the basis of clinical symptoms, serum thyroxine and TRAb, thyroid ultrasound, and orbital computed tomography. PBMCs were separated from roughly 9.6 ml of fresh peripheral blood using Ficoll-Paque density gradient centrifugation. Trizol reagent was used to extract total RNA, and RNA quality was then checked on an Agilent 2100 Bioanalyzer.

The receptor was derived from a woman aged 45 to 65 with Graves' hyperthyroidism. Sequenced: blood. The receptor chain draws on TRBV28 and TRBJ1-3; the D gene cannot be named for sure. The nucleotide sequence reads TGTGCCAGCAGTTTCAACGGGAATGGAAACACCATATATTTT. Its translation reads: CASSFNGNGNTIYF. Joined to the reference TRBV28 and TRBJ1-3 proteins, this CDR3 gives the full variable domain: DVKVTQSSRYLVKRTGEKVFLECVQDMDHENMFWYRQDPGLGLRLIYFSYDVKMKEKGDIPEGYSVSREKKERFSLILESASTNQTSMYLCASSFNGNGNTIYFGEGSWLTVV.